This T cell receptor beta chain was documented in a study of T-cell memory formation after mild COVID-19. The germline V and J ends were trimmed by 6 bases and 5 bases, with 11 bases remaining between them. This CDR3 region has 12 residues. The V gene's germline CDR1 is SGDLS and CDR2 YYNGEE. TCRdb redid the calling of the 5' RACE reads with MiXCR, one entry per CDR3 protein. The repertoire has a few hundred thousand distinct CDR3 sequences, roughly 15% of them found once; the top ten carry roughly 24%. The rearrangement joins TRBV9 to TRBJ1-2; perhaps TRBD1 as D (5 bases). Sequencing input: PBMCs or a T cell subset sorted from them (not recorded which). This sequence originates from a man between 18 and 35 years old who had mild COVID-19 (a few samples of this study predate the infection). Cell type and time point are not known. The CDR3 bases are TGTGCCAGCAAGGGGCCCAGATATGGCTACACCTTC. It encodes CASKGPRYGYTF.